This T cell receptor beta chain was sequenced in a study of T cell responses to AZD1222 COVID-19 vaccine. This clone has just one count. Antigen: not known. The data were produced by immunoSEQ multiplex PCR, yet TCRdb's version contains in-frame clones alone and is incomplete. The repertoire has 150,000 or so clones, roughly nine tenths of them found once; the top ten carry roughly 5.8%. V was pared by 5 bases and J by 7 bases, with 24 bases between. CDR3 length equals 17 residues. CDR1 is MGHDK and CDR2 is SYGVNS in the germline V gene. General study points: Sampling captured repertoires only after the peak T cell response. Spike regions recognized by vaccine-associated CD4 TCRs spanned the protein, led by 160-218 and 743-854.

The rearrangement joins TRBV25-1 to TRBJ1-5; D call uncertain. The sequence was obtained from an adult in good health. The specimen comprised peripheral blood, sampled on day 0 of MenACWY control vaccination. The CDR3 reads CASSPGGEGRTRQPQHF. The CDR3 nucleotides are TGTGCCAGCAGTCCCGGAGGTGAGGGTCGGACTAGGCAGCCCCAGCATTTT.